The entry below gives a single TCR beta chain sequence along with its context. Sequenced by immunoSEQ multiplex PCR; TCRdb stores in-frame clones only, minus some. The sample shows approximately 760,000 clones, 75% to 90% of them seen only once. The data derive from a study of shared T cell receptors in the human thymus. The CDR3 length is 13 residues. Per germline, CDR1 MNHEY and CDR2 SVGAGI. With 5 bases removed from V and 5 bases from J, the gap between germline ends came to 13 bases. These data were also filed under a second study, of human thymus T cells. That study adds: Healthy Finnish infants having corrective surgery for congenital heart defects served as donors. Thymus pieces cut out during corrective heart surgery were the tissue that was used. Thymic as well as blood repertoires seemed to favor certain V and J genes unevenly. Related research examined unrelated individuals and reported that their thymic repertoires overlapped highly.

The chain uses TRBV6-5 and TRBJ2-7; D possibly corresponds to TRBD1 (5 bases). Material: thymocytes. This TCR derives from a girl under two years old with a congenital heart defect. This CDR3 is CASSTQGENEQYF. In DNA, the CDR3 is TGTGCCAGCAGTACCCAGGGCGAGAACGAGCAGTACTTC.